A single TCR beta chain is shown here with its context. The antigen is unknown. The data were taken from a study of cytomegalovirus exposure and HLA in healthy donors. Findings of the study overall: Trimming of TCR beta V- and J-genes showed a link, identified in a later analysis, to a missense DCLRE1C variant. Compared with the approximately 700-donor mean, an Asian-associated ancestry cluster reportedly had fewer N-insertions, according to a later analysis. Researchers reported that a few CMV-associated chains were confirmed in vitro as CMV antigen-specific. Some V segments (TRBV6-2 and TRBV6-3 among them) were excluded as indistinguishable.

PCR employed 60 Vbeta and 13 Jbeta primers. Data came from immunoSEQ multiplex PCR; TCRdb stores just in-frame clones and leaves some out. The repertoire has 150,000 to 200,000 clones, roughly 83% of them found once; the top ten carry 0.38%. The V and J ends lost 3 bases and 5 bases, in that order; junction bases with no gene match: 16. Germline CDR1 reads SGDLS; CDR2 reads YYNGEE. This CDR3 spans 17 amino acids. The specimen sequenced was PBMCs. This TCR came from a boy younger than 10 in good health and CMV-seronegative. This chain connects TRBV9 to TRBJ1-1; 7 bases are shared with TRBD1. The CDR3 DNA reads TGTGCCAGCAGCGCGATGCCTTGGACAGGTTTGGGGACTGAAGCTTTCTTT. Residues: CASSAMPWTGLGTEAFF.